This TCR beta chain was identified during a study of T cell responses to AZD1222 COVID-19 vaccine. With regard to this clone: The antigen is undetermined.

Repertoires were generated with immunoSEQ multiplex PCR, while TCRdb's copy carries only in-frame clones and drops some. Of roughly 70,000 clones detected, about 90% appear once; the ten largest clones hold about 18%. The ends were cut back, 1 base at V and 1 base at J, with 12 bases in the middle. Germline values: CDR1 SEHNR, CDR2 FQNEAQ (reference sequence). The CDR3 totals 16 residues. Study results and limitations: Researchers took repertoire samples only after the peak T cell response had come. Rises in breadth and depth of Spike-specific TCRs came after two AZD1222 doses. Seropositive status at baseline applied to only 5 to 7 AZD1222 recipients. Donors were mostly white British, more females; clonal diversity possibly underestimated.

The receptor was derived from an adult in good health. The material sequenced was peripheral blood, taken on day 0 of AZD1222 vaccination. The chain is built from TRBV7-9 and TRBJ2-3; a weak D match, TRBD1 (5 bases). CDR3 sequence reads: CASSLGDRLRTDTQYF. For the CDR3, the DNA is TGTGCCAGCAGCTTAGGTGACAGATTACGCACAGATACGCAGTATTTT.